This TCR beta chain was recorded in a study of T-cell reconstitution after alpha-beta-depleted transplantation in children. As it was prepared, the TCRbeta library received unique molecular identifiers. TCRdb reprocessed the PCR reads via MiXCR and lists one record per CDR3 protein. The table lists approximately 510,000 distinct CDR3 sequences, approximately 16% of them singletons. Per germline, CDR1 SGHRS and CDR2 YFSETQ. The CDR3 is 14 amino acids. The V end was cut by 4 bases, the J end by 1 base, with 12 bases between. This clonotype came up a few times. Sample: PBMCs from the stem cell graft donor, taken from the stem cell graft. This sequence originates from a human donor who donated a stem cell graft to a child with acute lymphoblastic leukemia. The J gene is TRBJ2-7, the V gene TRBV5-1, with a tentative D call TRBD2 (5 bases). CDR3 DNA: TGCGCCAGCAGCGAGGGCGCGGATTCCTACGAGCAGTACTTC. Translated: CASSEGADSYEQYF.